Following are 25 T cell receptor beta chains from one sample sequenced in a study of cytomegalovirus exposure and HLA in healthy donors. The primer mix had 60 Vbeta and 13 Jbeta primers. Clones were sequenced by immunoSEQ multiplex PCR, and TCRdb holds only the in-frame ones, with some missing. This sample carries about 160,000 clones, 82% of them seen once, and the ten largest clones take about 0.98%. The specimen sequenced was PBMCs. These TCRs come from a girl aged 2 to 9 in good health and CMV-seropositive.

The genes are TRBV2 and TRBJ2-2; 12 bases are shared with TRBD2. The germline gives CDR1 SNHLY, CDR2 FYNNEI. The CDR3 runs 15 residues. The ends lost 7 bases at V and 8 bases at J; junction bases unmatched: 8. The CDR3 loop reads CASIPSSGGVGELFF. DNA of the CDR3: TGTGCCAGCATACCTTCTAGCGGGGGGGTGGGGGAGCTGTTTTTT.

The V and J genes are TRBV6-6 and TRBJ2-5; possible D gene TRBD1, 6 bases. V lost 6 bases and J lost 1, with 12 bases in between. The CDR3 is made up of 14 amino acids. Germline V gene lookup returns CDR1 MNHNY and CDR2 SVGAGI (reference sequence). Written as DNA, the CDR3 is TGTGCCAGCAGACTAACAGGGACCCAAGAGACCCAGTACTTC. This gives the protein CASRLTGTQETQYF.

The V call is TRBV30, the J call TRBJ2-5; 8 bases match TRBD2. Germline V gene sequence: CDR1 GTSNPN, CDR2 SVGIG (reference sequence). V was pared by 5 bases and J by 2 bases, with 10 bases of the junction left unmatched. The CDR3 has 15 residues. Here the CDR3 reads CAWRNPGGPQETQYF. The CDR3 DNA is TGTGCCTGGCGCAACCCGGGAGGGCCTCAAGAGACCCAGTACTTC.

This clone is a singleton in its sample. The chain uses TRBV19 and TRBJ2-3; 7 nucleotides match TRBD2. The CDR3 is 17 residues long. Germline CDR1 reads LNHDA; CDR2 reads SQIVND (reference sequence). J gave up 4 bases and V 6 bases, and 16 bases lay outside the gene matches. Here the CDR3 DNA reads TGTGCCAGTAGCTTACGGGGGGACCTCTCAGAGGCAGATACGCAGTATTTT. Translated: CASSLRGDLSEADTQYF.

The chain joins TRBV5-1 to TRBJ2-5; TRBD2 agrees at 10 bases. Losses at the gene ends were 0 bases for V and 2 bases for J; bases not matched to a gene: 7. The CDR3 is 17 amino acids. Looked up from germline, CDR1 is SGHRS and CDR2 is YFSETQ. CDR3 sequence (DNA): TGCGCCAGCAGCTTGGAACTAGCGGGACTGGGACAAGAGACCCAGTACTTC. Its translation: CASSLELAGLGQETQYF. Variable domain in full (rest from reference TRBV5-1 and TRBJ2-5): KAGVTQTPRYLIKTRGQQVTLSCSPISGHRSVSWYQQTPGQGLQFLFEYFSETQRNKGNFPGRFSGRQFSNSRSEMNVSTLELGDSALYLCASSLELAGLGQETQYFGPGTRLLVL.

The rearrangement uses TRBV28 and TRBJ2-4; D is perhaps TRBD1 (6 bases). V was trimmed by 6 bases and J by 6 bases, leaving 9 bases between them. The CDR3 length is 12 residues. CDR1 is MDHEN, CDR2 SYDVKM, per germline. This chain's CDR3 is CASSLDRNIQYF. Here the CDR3 DNA reads TGTGCCAGCAGCTTGGACAGAAACATTCAGTACTTC.

The chain carries TRBV19 and TRBJ2-5, with D tentatively TRBD1 (5 bases). CDR1 and CDR2 from the germline V gene are LNHDA and SQIVND (reference sequence). V was clipped by 9 bases and J by 0 bases, with 11 bases between them. The CDR3 is made up of 13 amino acids. CDR3 DNA: TGTGCCAGCCGCTCGACAGACCAAGAGACCCAGTACTTC. This sequence encodes CASRSTDQETQYF.

The V call is TRBV6-5, the J call TRBJ2-1, with D possibly being TRBD1 (5 bases). The V gene lost 2 bases and the J gene lost 12 bases, with 11 bases spanning the gap. From germline, CDR1 is MNHEY and CDR2 SVGAGI. This CDR3 comprises 12 residues. The CDR3 DNA follows: TGTGCCAGCAGTTACGGTCAGGGTGGGCAGTTCTTC. It encodes CASSYGQGGQFF.

V is TRBV6-1 and J is TRBJ2-7; the D gene is possibly TRBD1 (5 bases). Deletions cut 6 bases from V and 5 bases from J, with 11 bases between. Germline assignment: CDR1 MNHNS and CDR2 SASEGT. There are 12 residues in the CDR3. The DNA of the CDR3 is TGTGCCAGCAGAGGGGCGCTTAACGAGCAGTACTTC. Translation: CASRGALNEQYF.

This chain connects TRBV28 to TRBJ1-5; TRBD1 matches 8 bases. With 6 bases clipped from V and 3 bases from J, the junction kept 7 bases outside the gene matches. This CDR3 comprises 15 residues. Germline loops: CDR1 MDHEN, CDR2 SYDVKM. This CDR3 reads CASSQPTGANQPQHF. The CDR3 DNA is TGTGCCAGCAGCCAGCCGACAGGGGCCAATCAGCCCCAGCATTTT.

In this sample, this clone turned up once. The rearrangement joins TRBV27 to TRBJ2-7, with TRBD2 matching over 11 bases. This CDR3 comprises 14 residues. The V gene's germline CDR1 is MNHEY and CDR2 SMNVEV (reference sequence). V was clipped by 4 bases and J by 1 base; unmatched bases: 0. CDR3 DNA: TGTGCCAGCAGTTCTAGCGGGGGGTCCTACGAGCAGTACTTC. Translated: CASSSSGGSYEQYF.

The chain is built from TRBV5-1 and TRBJ2-5; TRBD2 agrees at 8 bases. Trimming removed 1 base from V and 5 bases from J; junction bases left unmatched: 4. CDR3 length: 14 amino acids. CDR1 SGHRS and CDR2 YFSETQ come from the germline V gene. CDR3 sequence (DNA): TGCGCCAGCAGCTTGCCCACTAGCGGTGAGACCCAGTACTTC. The encoded protein is CASSLPTSGETQYF.

The chain links TRBV5-1 to TRBJ2-5, with 9 nucleotides matching TRBD2. The CDR3 loop spans 14 amino acids. Germline V gene sequence: CDR1 SGHRS, CDR2 YFSETQ. Trimming took 3 bases from V and 5 from J; bases not matched to a gene: 5. CDR3 DNA: TGCGCCAGCAGCTCCGGACTAGCGAAGGAGACCCAGTACTTC. This encodes CASSSGLAKETQYF.

This clone was seen more than once but under ten times. The chain couples TRBV21-1 to TRBJ2-5; no check of the table's D call, TRBD1, against the DNA was made. TRBV21-1 is a pseudogene segment. The CDR3 runs to 14 residues. The CDR3 here is CASSKSNRQETQYF. The CDR3, as DNA: TGTGCCAGCAGCAAAAGTAACAGACAAGAGACCCAGTACTTC.

This clone has just one count. This chain uses TRBV5-1 with TRBJ1-1; maybe TRBD1 (5 bases). This CDR3 spans 12 amino acids. Trimming stripped 4 bases from V and 6 bases from J, with 10 bases between. The germline gives CDR1 SGHRS, CDR2 YFSETQ. CDR3 protein: CASSIGQAEAFF. The CDR3 DNA is TGCGCCAGCAGCATCGGACAAGCTGAAGCTTTCTTT.

As for this clone: The sample carries other DNA sequences with the same CDR3. This chain connects TRBV10-3 to TRBJ1-1; D not resolved. The CDR3 is 14 residues long. Trimming took 3 bases from V and 2 from J, leaving 10 bases between them. Germline V gives CDR1 ENHRY, CDR2 SYGVKD. The DNA of the CDR3 is TGTGCCATCAGTGAAGCGGGAGATAACACTGAAGCTTTCTTT. It specifies CAISEAGDNTEAFF.

This rearrangement joins TRBV6-5 to TRBJ1-1; D gene ambiguous. This CDR3 region has 14 residues. V dropped 0 bases and J dropped 4 bases, with 9 bases sitting between them. The germline gives CDR1 MNHEY, CDR2 SVGAGI. CDR3 DNA: TGTGCCAGCAGTTACTCTGCATGGGCCACTGAAGCTTTCTTT. Translating it yields CASSYSAWATEAFF.

CDR3 in DNA: TGTGCCAGCAGTGCAACTAGTATATCCTACGAGCAGTACTTC. Translating it yields CASSATSISYEQYF. J is TRBJ2-7 and V is TRBV28; perhaps TRBD2 as D (5 bases). This CDR3 comprises 14 residues. The V and J ends lost 5 bases and 1 base respectively, with 12 bases between them. Germline CDR1 is MDHEN and CDR2 is SYDVKM.

The chain has TRBV30 and TRBJ1-2; a weak D match, TRBD1 (6 bases). Between the trimmed V and J ends, which lost 1 base and 3 bases, there was a span of 6 bases. The CDR3 runs to 12 residues. The V gene's germline CDR1 is GTSNPN and CDR2 SVGIG (reference sequence). The CDR3 is CAWSGTDYGYTF. CDR3 bases: TGTGCCTGGAGTGGGACAGACTATGGCTACACCTTC. The variable domain in full, with the rest retrieved from reference TRBV30 and TRBJ1-2, is SQTIHQWPATLVQPVGSPLSLECTVEGTSNPNLYWYRQAAGRGLQLLFYSVGIGQISSEVPQNLSASRPQDRQFILSSKKLLLSDSGFYLCAWSGTDYGYTFGSGTRLTVV.

The rearrangement joins TRBV28 to TRBJ1-5, with D unresolved. Germline values: CDR1 MDHEN, CDR2 SYDVKM. Trimming took 6 bases from V and 4 from J, leaving 19 bases between them. The CDR3 has 16 amino acids. CDR3 bases: TGTGCCAGCAGACGTAGCGCACGGTTCGAAAATCAGCCCCAGCATTTT. Encoded protein: CASRRSARFENQPQHF.

The chain has TRBV29-1 and TRBJ2-3; D possibly corresponds to TRBD2 (7 bases). CDR3 length: 11 amino acids. The germline gives CDR1 SQVTM, CDR2 ANQGSEA. Trimming shortened V by 7 bases and J by 5 bases, and 10 bases separated the two germline ends. As DNA, the CDR3 is TGCAGCGGGAGGGGGGGAGATACGCAGTATTTT. Protein product: CSGRGGDTQYF.

The chain couples TRBV27 to TRBJ2-1; 8 positions agree with TRBD2. Germline assignment: CDR1 MNHEY and CDR2 SMNVEV (reference sequence). The CDR3 is made up of 14 amino acids. V lost 6 bases to trimming and J lost 7 bases; unmatched junction nucleotides: 8. The CDR3 region has the DNA TGTGCCAGCAGCCAGGCGGGAGGTAGGAATGAGCAGTTCTTC. It encodes CASSQAGGRNEQFF.

The chain's CDR3 is CASRSRGGYTF. For the CDR3, the DNA is TGTGCCAGCAGAAGCAGGGGAGGCTACACCTTC. The chain has TRBV28 and TRBJ1-2, with D maybe TRBD1 (6 bases). Trimming took 6 bases from V and 8 from J, leaving 10 bases between them. The CDR3 totals 11 residues. The germline V gene has CDR1 MDHEN and CDR2 SYDVKM.

The chain combines TRBV29-1 with TRBJ2-3, with 9 positions matching TRBD1. V shed 6 bases, J shed 1 base, and the junction held 5 bases outside the gene matches. Germline CDR1 reads SQVTM; CDR2 reads ANQGSEA. This CDR3 comprises 14 residues. The DNA for the CDR3 is TGCAGCGTGGGTCGACAGGGGGGCACAGATACGCAGTATTTT. Its translation: CSVGRQGGTDTQYF.

The J gene is TRBJ2-7, the V gene TRBV5-4; tentatively, D is TRBD2 (6 bases). V lost 0 bases and J 4 bases, leaving 8 bases between the germline ends. The CDR3 loop spans 13 amino acids. Looked up from germline, CDR1 is SGHNT and CDR2 is YYREEE (reference sequence). The CDR3 loop reads CASSLGLEYEQYF. CDR3 DNA: TGTGCCAGCAGCTTGGGACTAGAGTACGAGCAGTACTTC.